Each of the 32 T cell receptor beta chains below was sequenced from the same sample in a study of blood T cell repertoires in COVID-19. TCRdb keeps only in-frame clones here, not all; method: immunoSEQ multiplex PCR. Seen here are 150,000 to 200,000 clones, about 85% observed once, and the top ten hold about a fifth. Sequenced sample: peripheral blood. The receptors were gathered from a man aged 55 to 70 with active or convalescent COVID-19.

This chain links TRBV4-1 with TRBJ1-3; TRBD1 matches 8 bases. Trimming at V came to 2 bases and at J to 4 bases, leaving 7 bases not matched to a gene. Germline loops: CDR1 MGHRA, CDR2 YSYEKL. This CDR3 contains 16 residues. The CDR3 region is CASSQPVTGVGNTIYF. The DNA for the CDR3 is TGCGCCAGCAGCCAACCGGTGACAGGGGTCGGAAACACCATATATTTT.

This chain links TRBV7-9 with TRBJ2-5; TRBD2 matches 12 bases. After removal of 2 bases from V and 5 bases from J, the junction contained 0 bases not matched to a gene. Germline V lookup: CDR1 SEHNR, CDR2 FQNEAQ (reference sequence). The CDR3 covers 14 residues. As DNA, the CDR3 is TGTGCCAGCAGCTTAACTAGCGGGGGGGAGACCCAGTACTTC. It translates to CASSLTSGGETQYF. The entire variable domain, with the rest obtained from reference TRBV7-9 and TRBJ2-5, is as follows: DTGVSQNPRHKITKRGQNVTFRCDPISEHNRLYWYRQTLGQGPEFLTYFQNEAQLEKSRLLSDRFSAERPKGSFSTLEIQRTEQGDSAMYLCASSLTSGGETQYFGPGTRLLVL.

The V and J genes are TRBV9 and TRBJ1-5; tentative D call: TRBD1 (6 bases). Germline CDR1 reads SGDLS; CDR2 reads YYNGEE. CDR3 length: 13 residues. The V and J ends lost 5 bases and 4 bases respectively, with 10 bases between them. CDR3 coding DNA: TGTGCCAGCAGTCCGGACAGAAATCAGCCCCAGCATTTT. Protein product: CASSPDRNQPQHF. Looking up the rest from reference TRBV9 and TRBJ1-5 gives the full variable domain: DSGVTQTPKHLITATGQRVTLRCSPRSGDLSVYWYQQSLDQGLQFLIQYYNGEERAKGNILERFSAQQFPDLHSELNLSSLELGDSALYFCASSPDRNQPQHFGDGTRLSIL.

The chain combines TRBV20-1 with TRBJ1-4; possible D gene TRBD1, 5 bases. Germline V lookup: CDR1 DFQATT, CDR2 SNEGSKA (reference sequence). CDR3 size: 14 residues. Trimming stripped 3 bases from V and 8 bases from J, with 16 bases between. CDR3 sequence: CSASLVEGKEKLFF. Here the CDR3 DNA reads TGCAGTGCTAGTTTGGTGGAGGGGAAGGAAAAACTGTTTTTT.

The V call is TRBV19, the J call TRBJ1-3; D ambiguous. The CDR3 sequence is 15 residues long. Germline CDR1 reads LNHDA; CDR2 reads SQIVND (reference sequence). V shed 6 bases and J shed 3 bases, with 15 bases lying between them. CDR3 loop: CASRPSGGGGNTIYF. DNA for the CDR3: TGTGCCAGTAGACCTTCGGGAGGAGGTGGAAACACCATATATTTT.

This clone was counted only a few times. The CDR3 coding sequence is TGTGCCAGCAGCTTCCCCGGGTCTCCTTCCCCACTTGGCTACACCTTC. Encoded protein: CASSFPGSPSPLGYTF. The rearrangement uses TRBV21-1 and TRBJ1-2. TRBV21-1 is deemed a pseudogene. The CDR3 is 16 residues long.

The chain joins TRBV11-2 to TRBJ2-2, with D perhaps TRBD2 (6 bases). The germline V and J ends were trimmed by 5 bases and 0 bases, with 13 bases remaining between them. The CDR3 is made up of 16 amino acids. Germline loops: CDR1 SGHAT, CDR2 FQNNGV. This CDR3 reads CASSDVTGANTGELFF. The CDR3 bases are TGTGCCAGCAGCGACGTGACGGGGGCGAACACCGGGGAGCTGTTTTTT.

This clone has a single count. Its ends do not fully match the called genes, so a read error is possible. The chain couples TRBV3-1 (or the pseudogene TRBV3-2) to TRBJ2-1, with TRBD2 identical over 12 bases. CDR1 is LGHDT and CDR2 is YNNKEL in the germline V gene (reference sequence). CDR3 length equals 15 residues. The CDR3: CASTQLAGGYNEQFF. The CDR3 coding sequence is TGTGCCAGCACCCAACTAGCGGGGGGCTACAATGAGCAGTTCTTC.

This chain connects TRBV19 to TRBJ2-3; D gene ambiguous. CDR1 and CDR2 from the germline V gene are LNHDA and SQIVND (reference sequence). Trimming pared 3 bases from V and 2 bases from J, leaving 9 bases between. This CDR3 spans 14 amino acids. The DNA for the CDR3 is TGTGCCAGTAGTATTGACAAACCCACAGATACGCAGTATTTT. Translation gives CASSIDKPTDTQYF.

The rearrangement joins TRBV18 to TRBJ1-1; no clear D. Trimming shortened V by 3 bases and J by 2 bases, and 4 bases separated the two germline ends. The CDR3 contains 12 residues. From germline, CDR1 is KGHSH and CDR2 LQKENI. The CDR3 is CASSPSNTEAFF. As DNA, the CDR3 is TGTGCCAGCTCACCCTCTAACACTGAAGCTTTCTTT. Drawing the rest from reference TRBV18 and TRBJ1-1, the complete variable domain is NAGVMQNPRHLVRRRGQEARLRCSPMKGHSHVYWYRQLPEEGLKFMVYLQKENIIDESGMPKERFSAEFPKEGPSILRIQQVVRGDSAAYFCASSPSNTEAFFGQGTRLTVV.

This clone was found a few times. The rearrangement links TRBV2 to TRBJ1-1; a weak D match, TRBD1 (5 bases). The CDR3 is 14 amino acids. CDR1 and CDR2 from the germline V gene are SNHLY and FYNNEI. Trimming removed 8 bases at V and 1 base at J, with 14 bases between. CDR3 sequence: CASSPWGGNTEAFF. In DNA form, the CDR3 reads TGTGCCAGCTCTCCTTGGGGGGGGAACACTGAAGCTTTCTTT. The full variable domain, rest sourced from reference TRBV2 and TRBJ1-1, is EPEVTQTPSHQVTQMGQEVILRCVPISNHLYFYWYRQILGQKVEFLVSFYNNEISEKSEIFDDQFSVERPDGSNFTLKIRSTKLEDSAMYFCASSPWGGNTEAFFGQGTRLTVV.

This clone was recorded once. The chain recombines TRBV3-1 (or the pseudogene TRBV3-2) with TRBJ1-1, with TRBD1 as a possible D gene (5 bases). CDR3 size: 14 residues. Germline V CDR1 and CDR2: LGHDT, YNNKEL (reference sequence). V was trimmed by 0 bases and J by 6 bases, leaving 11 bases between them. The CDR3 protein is CASSQEGGVAEAFF. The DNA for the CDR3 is TGTGCCAGCAGCCAAGAAGGAGGGGTGGCTGAAGCTTTCTTT.

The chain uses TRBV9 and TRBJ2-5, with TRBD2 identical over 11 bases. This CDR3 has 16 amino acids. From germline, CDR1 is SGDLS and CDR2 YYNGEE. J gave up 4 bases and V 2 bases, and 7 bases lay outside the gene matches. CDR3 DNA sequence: TGTGCCAGCAGCGTTAGCGGGGGGGCCGGTCCAGAGACCCAGTACTTC. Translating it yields CASSVSGGAGPETQYF.

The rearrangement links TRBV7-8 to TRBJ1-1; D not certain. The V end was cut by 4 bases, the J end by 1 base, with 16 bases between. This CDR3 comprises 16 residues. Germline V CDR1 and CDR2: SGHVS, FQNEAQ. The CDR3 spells CASSWETRRQNTEAFF. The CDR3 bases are TGTGCCAGCAGCTGGGAGACGCGGCGGCAGAACACTGAAGCTTTCTTT.

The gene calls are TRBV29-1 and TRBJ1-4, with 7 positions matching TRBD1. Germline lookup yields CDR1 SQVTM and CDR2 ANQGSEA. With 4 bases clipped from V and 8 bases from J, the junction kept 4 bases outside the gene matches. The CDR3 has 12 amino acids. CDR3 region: CSVVQGDEKLFF. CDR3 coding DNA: TGCAGCGTTGTCCAGGGGGACGAAAAACTGTTTTTT.

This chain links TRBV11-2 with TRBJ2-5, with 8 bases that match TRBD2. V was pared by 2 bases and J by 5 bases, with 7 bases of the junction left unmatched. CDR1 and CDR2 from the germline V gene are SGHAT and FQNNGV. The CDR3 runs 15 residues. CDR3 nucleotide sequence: TGTGCCAGCAGCTTAAGGACGGGGGGGGCGGAGACCCAGTACTTC. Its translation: CASSLRTGGAETQYF. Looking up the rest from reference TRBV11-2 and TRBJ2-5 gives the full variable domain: EAGVAQSPRYKIIEKRQSVAFWCNPISGHATLYWYQQILGQGPKLLIQFQNNGVVDDSQLPKDRFSAERLKGVDSTLKIQPAKLEDSAVYLCASSLRTGGAETQYFGPGTRLLVL.

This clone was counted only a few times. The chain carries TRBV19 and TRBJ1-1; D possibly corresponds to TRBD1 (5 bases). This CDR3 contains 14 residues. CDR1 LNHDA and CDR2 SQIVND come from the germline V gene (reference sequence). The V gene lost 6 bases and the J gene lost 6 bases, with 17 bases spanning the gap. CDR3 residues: CASSRQGELAEAFF. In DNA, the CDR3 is TGTGCCAGTAGCCGCCAGGGTGAGTTGGCTGAAGCTTTCTTT.

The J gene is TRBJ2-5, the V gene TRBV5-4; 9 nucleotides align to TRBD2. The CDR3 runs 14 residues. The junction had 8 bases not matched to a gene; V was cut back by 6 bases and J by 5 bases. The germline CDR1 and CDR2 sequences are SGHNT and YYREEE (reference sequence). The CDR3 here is CASTERGAGETQYF. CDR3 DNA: TGTGCCAGCACTGAGCGGGGGGCCGGGGAGACCCAGTACTTC.

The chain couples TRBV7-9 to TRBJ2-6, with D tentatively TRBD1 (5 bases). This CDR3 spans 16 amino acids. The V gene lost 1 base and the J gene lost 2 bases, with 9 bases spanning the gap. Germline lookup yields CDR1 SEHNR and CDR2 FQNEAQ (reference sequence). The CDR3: CASSLVGQTGANVLTF. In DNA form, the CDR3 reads TGTGCCAGCAGCTTAGTGGGGCAGACTGGGGCCAACGTCCTGACTTTC.

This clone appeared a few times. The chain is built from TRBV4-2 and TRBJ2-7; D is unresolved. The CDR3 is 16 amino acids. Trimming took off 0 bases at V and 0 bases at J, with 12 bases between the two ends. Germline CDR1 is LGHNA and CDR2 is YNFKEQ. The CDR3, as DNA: TGTGCCAGCAGCCAAGATTACAACAGCTACTCCTACGAGCAGTACTTC. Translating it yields CASSQDYNSYSYEQYF.

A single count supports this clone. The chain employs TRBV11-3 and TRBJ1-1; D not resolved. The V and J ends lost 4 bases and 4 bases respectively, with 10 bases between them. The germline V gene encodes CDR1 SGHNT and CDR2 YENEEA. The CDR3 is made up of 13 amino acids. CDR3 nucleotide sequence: TGTGCCAGCAGCTCGAGGGTAGGCACTGAAGCTTTCTTT. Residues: CASSSRVGTEAFF. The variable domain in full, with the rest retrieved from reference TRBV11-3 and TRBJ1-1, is EAGVVQSPRYKIIEKKQPVAFWCNPISGHNTLYWYLQNLGQGPELLIRYENEEAVDDSQLPKDRFSAERLKGVDSTLKIQPAELGDSAVYLCASSSRVGTEAFFGQGTRLTVV.

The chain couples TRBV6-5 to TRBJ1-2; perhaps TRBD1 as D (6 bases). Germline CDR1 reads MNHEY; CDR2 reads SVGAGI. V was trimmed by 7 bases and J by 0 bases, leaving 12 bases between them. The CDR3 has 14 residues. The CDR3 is CASIRAGANYGYTF. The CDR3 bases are TGTGCCAGCATACGGGCAGGGGCTAACTATGGCTACACCTTC.

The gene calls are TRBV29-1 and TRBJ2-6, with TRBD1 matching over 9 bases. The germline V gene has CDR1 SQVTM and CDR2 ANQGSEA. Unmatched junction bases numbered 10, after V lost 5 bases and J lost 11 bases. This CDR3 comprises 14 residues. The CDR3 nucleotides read TGCAGCGTTTCCCGGGACAGGGAGTGGGACGTCCTGACTTTC. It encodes CSVSRDREWDVLTF.

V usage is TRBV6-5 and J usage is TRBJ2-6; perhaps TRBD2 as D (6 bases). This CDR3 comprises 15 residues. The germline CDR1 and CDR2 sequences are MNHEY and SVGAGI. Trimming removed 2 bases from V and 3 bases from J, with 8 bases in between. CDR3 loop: CASSYGGSGANVLTF. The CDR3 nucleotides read TGTGCCAGCAGTTACGGGGGGAGTGGGGCCAACGTCCTGACTTTC.

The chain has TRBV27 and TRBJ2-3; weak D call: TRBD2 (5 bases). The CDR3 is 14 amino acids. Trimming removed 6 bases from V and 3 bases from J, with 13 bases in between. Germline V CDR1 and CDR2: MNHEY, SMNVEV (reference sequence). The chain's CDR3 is CASREQRQTDTQYF. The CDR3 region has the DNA TGTGCCAGCAGAGAACAGCGGCAAACAGATACGCAGTATTTT.

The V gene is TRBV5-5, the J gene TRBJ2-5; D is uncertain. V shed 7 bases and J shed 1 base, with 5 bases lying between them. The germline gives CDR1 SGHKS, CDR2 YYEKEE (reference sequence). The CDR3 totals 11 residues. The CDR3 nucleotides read TGTGCCAGCTACTCCCAAGAGACCCAGTACTTC. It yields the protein CASYSQETQYF.

CDR3 nucleotide sequence: TGTGCCAGCAGGGATCCAACAGGGTCCCAGTACTTC. Translation: CASRDPTGSQYF. The rearrangement joins TRBV6-5 to TRBJ2-7; maybe TRBD1 (6 bases). Germline values: CDR1 MNHEY, CDR2 SVGAGI. V lost 6 bases and J 10 bases, leaving 16 bases between the germline ends. This CDR3 is built from 12 residues.

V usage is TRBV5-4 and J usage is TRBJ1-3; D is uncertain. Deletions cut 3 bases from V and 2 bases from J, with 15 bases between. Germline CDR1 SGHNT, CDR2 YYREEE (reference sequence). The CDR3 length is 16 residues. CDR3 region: CASSYTGLVPGNTIYF. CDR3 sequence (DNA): TGTGCCAGCAGCTATACTGGACTGGTCCCTGGAAACACCATATATTTT.

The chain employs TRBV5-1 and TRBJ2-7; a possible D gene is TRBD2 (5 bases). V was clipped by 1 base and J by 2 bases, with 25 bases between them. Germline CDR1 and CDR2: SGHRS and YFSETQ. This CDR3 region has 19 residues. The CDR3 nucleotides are TGCGCCAGCAGCTTGCAGCCCAAAATACCACTAGTTCCAACCTACGAGCAGTACTTC. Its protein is CASSLQPKIPLVPTYEQYF.

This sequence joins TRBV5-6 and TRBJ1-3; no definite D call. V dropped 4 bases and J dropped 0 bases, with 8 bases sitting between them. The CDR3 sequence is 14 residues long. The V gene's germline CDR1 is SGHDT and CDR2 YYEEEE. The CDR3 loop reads CASSPDTSGNTIYF. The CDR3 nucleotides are TGTGCCAGCAGCCCAGACACCTCTGGAAACACCATATATTTT.

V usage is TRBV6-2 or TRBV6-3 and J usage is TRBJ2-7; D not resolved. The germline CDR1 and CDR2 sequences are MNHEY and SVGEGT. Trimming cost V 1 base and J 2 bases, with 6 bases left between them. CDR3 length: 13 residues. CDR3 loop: CASSYYRAYEQYF. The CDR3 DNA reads TGTGCCAGCAGTTACTACCGCGCCTACGAGCAGTACTTC.

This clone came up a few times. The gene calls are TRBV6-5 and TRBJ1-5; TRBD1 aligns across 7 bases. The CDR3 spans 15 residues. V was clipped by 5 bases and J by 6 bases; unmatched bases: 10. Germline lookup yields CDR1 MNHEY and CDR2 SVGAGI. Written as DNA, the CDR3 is TGTGCCAGCAGTCGGGACAGCCTTTTCAGTCAGCCCCAGCATTTT. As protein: CASSRDSLFSQPQHF.